The rows below give T cell receptor beta chains drawn from one sample of a study of T cell responses to AZD1222 COVID-19 vaccine. The assay was immunoSEQ multiplex PCR, and TCRdb's table has in-frame clones only and misses some. The repertoire consists of about 150,000 clones, with less than 95% occurring once and the leading ten covering approximately 2.8%. The sequencing here drew on peripheral blood, taken on day 0 of AZD1222 vaccination. Receptor source: an adult in good health. Each CDR3 is given with its conserved first and last residue. D genes are given only for firm matches. Size is stated for part of the rows, as once, few or many counts, or as a class when the clone is expanded.

>TRBD2|-|TRBV15|TRBJ2-5
CATSSRGGGETQYF
TGTGCCACCAGCAGCCGTGGGGGAGGGGAGACCCAGTACTTC
>TRBD1|-|TRBV15|TRBJ1-2
CATSRRETGLGYTF
TGTGCCACCAGCAGAAGGGAGACAGGGCTTGGCTACACCTTC
>TRBD2|-|TRBV10-2|TRBJ2-7
CASMGGIYEQYF
TGCGCCAGCATGGGGGGGATCTACGAGCAGTACTTC
>-|-|TRBV7-9|TRBJ2-7
CASSLRGNPYEQYF
TGTGCCAGCAGCCTCCGGGGGAACCCCTACGAGCAGTACTTC
>-|-|TRBV27|TRBJ1-1
CASSWTSGAEAFF
TGTGCCAGCAGTTGGACGTCGGGCGCTGAAGCTTTCTTT
>TRBD1|-|TRBV27|TRBJ2-5
CASSPGQVQETQYF
TGTGCCAGCAGCCCCGGACAGGTCCAAGAGACCCAGTACTTC
>-|once|TRBV7-2|TRBJ1-3
CASSLNPPARGNTIYF
TGTGCCAGCAGCTTAAATCCCCCCGCACGGGGAAACACCATATATTTT
>-|-|TRBV14|TRBJ1-1
CASSQDWRKGSAEAFF
TGTGCCAGCAGCCAGGATTGGAGGAAAGGGTCGGCTGAAGCTTTCTTT
>-|-|TRBV6-5|TRBJ1-4
CASSYSGYEKLFF
TGTGCCAGCAGTTACTCAGGGTATGAAAAACTGTTTTTT
>-|-|TRBV30|TRBJ1-5
CAWTPGQINQPQHF
TGTGCCTGGACCCCTGGACAGATAAACCAGCCCCAGCATTTT
>-|-|TRBV18|TRBJ2-7
CASSVMDSSYEQYF
TGTGCCAGCTCCGTTATGGACAGCTCCTACGAGCAGTACTTC
>TRBD2|-|TRBV7-2|TRBJ2-5
CASSLALAGQETQYF
TGTGCCAGCAGCTTAGCACTAGCGGGCCAAGAGACCCAGTACTTC
>-|-|TRBV6-2/TRBV6-3|TRBJ1-2
CASSPTVTGPAANYGYTF
TGTGCCAGCAGCCCTACCGTGACAGGCCCAGCGGCTAACTATGGCTACACCTTC
>TRBD1|-|TRBV5-8|TRBJ2-3
CASSLPGTGSDTQYF
TGTGCCAGCAGCCTACCCGGGACAGGGTCAGATACGCAGTATTTT
>TRBD1|-|TRBV6-1|TRBJ1-1
CASSEFVGQVNTEAFF
TGTGCCAGCAGTGAGTTCGTGGGACAGGTAAACACTGAAGCTTTCTTT
>-|-|TRBV19|TRBJ1-1
CASSMSTVTEAFF
TGTGCCAGTAGTATGAGTACAGTCACTGAAGCTTTCTTT
>-|-|TRBV29-1|TRBJ1-3
CSVRDLGGNTIYF
TGCAGCGTCCGGGACCTTGGTGGAAACACCATATATTTT
>TRBD2|-|TRBV6-4|TRBJ2-1
CASSSTSGGSGDEQFF
TGTGCCAGCAGTTCAACTAGCGGGGGCTCCGGGGATGAGCAGTTCTTC
>TRBD1|-|TRBV24-1|TRBJ1-1
CATSGTDLSTEAFF
TGTGCCACCAGCGGGACAGACCTGAGCACTGAAGCTTTCTTT
>-|-|TRBV10-1|TRBJ2-1
CASTPSGVEQFF
TGCGCCAGCACCCCCTCCGGTGTTGAGCAGTTCTTC
>TRBD2|-|TRBV5-6|TRBJ2-1
CASSFGRGGLNEQFF
TGTGCCAGCAGCTTCGGACGGGGGGGCTTAAATGAGCAGTTCTTC
>TRBD1|-|TRBV10-3|TRBJ1-2
CAISAVPWTGNYGYTF
TGTGCCATCAGTGCCGTACCCTGGACAGGGAACTATGGCTACACCTTC
>-|-|TRBV12-2|TRBJ2-5
CASRFENQSTGDQYF
TGTGCAAGTCGCTTTGAGAACCAGTCAACAGGGGACCAGTACTTC
>-|-|TRBV5-1|TRBJ2-7
CASSLPGVEQYF
TGCGCCAGCAGCTTGCCCGGGGTCGAGCAGTACTTC
>-|-|TRBV18|TRBJ1-1
CASSPFEGLTTEAFF
TGTGCCAGCTCACCATTTGAGGGATTGACAACTGAAGCTTTCTTT
>-|-|TRBV7-7|TRBJ2-5
CASSPDRFQETQYF
TGTGCCAGCAGCCCAGACAGGTTCCAAGAGACCCAGTACTTC
>-|-|TRBV18|TRBJ1-6
CASSPSPGENSPLHF
TGTGCCAGCTCCCCCTCCCCAGGGGAAAATTCACCCCTCCACTTT
>TRBD2|-|TRBV4-2|TRBJ2-1
CASSQDLELAGNYEQFF
TGTGCCAGCAGCCAAGATCTTGAACTAGCGGGGAACTATGAGCAGTTCTTC
>-|-|TRBV7-2|TRBJ2-7
CASSSDGGTYEQYF
TGTGCCAGCAGCTCCGACGGGGGCACCTACGAGCAGTACTTC
>TRBD1|-|TRBV9|TRBJ2-1
CASSPQGTGVLDEQFF
TGTGCCAGCAGCCCCCAGGGGACAGGAGTCCTTGATGAGCAGTTCTTC
>-|-|TRBV12-3/TRBV12-4|TRBJ1-5
CAIGLGGNQPQHF
TGTGCCATCGGACTTGGGGGCAATCAGCCCCAGCATTTT
>TRBD1|-|TRBV7-2|TRBJ1-5
CASSPGTGGVQPQHF
TGTGCCAGCAGCCCCGGGACAGGGGGCGTCCAGCCCCAGCATTTT
>TRBD2|once|TRBV9|TRBJ2-1
CASSVERGGSYNEQFF
TGTGCCAGCAGCGTAGAGCGGGGGGGAAGTTACAATGAGCAGTTCTTC
>-|-|TRBV12-3/TRBV12-4|TRBJ1-2
CASSRTVNYGYTF
TGTGCCAGCAGCCGAACAGTGAACTATGGCTACACCTTC
>-|-|TRBV20-1|TRBJ1-4
CSGERGEKLFF
TGCAGTGGCGAAAGGGGGGAAAAACTGTTTTTT
>-|few|TRBV6-1|TRBJ2-7
CASSEAWTSYEQYF
TGTGCCAGCAGTGAAGCTTGGACTTCCTACGAGCAGTACTTC
>-|-|TRBV21-1|TRBJ1-6
CASSKEGGRASDSPLHF
TGTGCCAGCAGCAAAGAGGGCGGCAGGGCTAGTGATTCACCCCTCCACTTT
>-|-|TRBV3-1/TRBV3-2|TRBJ2-7
CASSPDFNEQYF
TGTGCCAGCAGCCCAGACTTCAACGAGCAGTACTTC
>TRBD2|-|TRBV4-1|TRBJ2-3
CASSQPRLAGGPSDTQYF
TGCGCCAGCAGCCAACCCCGGCTAGCGGGGGGGCCATCAGATACGCAGTATTTT
>-|-|TRBV6-5|TRBJ1-2
CASSYAPDLYGYTF
TGTGCCAGCAGTTACGCTCCGGACCTCTATGGCTACACCTTC
>TRBD2|-|TRBV7-2|TRBJ2-7
CASSFEGTSGTYEQYF
TGTGCCAGCAGCTTTGAGGGGACTAGCGGTACCTACGAGCAGTACTTC
>-|-|TRBV29-1|TRBJ1-4
CSVEVVGHGEKLFF
TGCAGCGTTGAGGTAGTAGGACATGGTGAAAAACTGTTTTTT
>-|-|TRBV5-8|TRBJ2-5
CASNIMALQETQYF
TGTGCCAGCAATATAATGGCGCTACAAGAGACCCAGTACTTC
>TRBD1|few|TRBV5-6|TRBJ1-4
CASSQDRGNEKLFF
TGTGCCAGCAGCCAGGACAGGGGTAATGAAAAACTGTTTTTT
>TRBD1|-|TRBV10-3|TRBJ2-3
CAISSGQGEADTQYF
TGTGCCATCAGTTCAGGACAGGGGGAGGCAGATACGCAGTATTTT
>-|-|TRBV3-1/TRBV3-2|TRBJ2-5
CASSSRAGQETQYF
TGTGCCAGCAGCTCACGGGCAGGGCAAGAGACCCAGTACTTC
>-|once|TRBV7-9|TRBJ1-2
CASSLKAGNYGYTF
TGTGCCAGCAGCTTAAAGGCGGGGAACTATGGCTACACCTTC